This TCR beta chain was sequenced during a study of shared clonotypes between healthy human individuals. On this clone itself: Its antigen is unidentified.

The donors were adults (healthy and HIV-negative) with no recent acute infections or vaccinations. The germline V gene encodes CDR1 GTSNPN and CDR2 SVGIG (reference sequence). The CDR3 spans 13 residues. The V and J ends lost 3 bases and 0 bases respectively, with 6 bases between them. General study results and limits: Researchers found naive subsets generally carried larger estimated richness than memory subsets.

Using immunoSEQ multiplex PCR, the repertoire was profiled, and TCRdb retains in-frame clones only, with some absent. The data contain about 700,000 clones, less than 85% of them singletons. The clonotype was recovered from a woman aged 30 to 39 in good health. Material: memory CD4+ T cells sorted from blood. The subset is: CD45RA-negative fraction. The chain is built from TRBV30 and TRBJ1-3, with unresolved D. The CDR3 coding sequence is TGTGCCTGGAGGGCCCCCTCTGGAAACACCATATATTTT. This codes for CAWRAPSGNTIYF.